This TCR beta chain was documented in a study of T cell responses to AZD1222 COVID-19 vaccine. Whole-study findings and limits: Dominant at 160-218 and 743-854, vaccine-associated CD4 TCRs also spanned spike. Spike-specific TCR breadth and depth rose after two AZD1222 doses.

This clone has just one count. Its antigen is unidentified. Germline CDR1 SGHTS, CDR2 YDEGEE. J lost 0 bases, V lost 0 bases, and 4 bases had no gene match. This CDR3 contains 16 residues. TCRdb keeps only in-frame clones here, not all; method: immunoSEQ multiplex PCR. The data show fewer than 150,000 clones, about 90% seen once. The J gene is TRBJ1-2, the V gene TRBV5-8; 8 bases agree with TRBD1. This sequence was found in an adult in good health. The source was peripheral blood, collected on day 0 of AZD1222 vaccination. CDR3 in DNA: TGTGCCAGCAGCTTGGGAGACAGGGGACCTAACTATGGCTACACCTTC. It translates to CASSLGDRGPNYGYTF.